This entry describes one TCR beta chain. Its antigen remains undetermined. Base qualities were left out, and no much larger clone turns up one base away. Taken from cysteine to phenylalanine, the CDR3 has 14 residues. CDR3 DNA is the only sequence kept; it has 42 bases, read in frame from the first base. The germline V gene provides CDR1 SGHVS and CDR2 FQNEAQ. V sheds 2 bases and J sheds 0 bases, leaving 7 bases between their ends. To sequence the TCRbeta CDR3 region, genomic DNA was isolated from the sorted cells. TCRbeta CDR3 regions were sequenced using the immunoSEQ Assay. TCRdb holds this immuneACCESS table with in-frame rearrangements only. Some clones are missing; in checked studies, unresolved V genes explain under half, and the rest has no known cause. This sample holds around 11,000 clones; roughly 81% were observed only once. The top ten clonotypes cover roughly 32% of the sample. The trial excluded patients who had a history of autoimmune disease or who were on systemic immunosuppression. Peripheral blood for TCR sequencing was collected from all dose cohorts at baseline, on cycle 4 day 1, and on cycle 7 day 1. Samples were obtained from an open-label, multicenter, first-in-human phase I dose-escalation trial of ivuxolimab. Adults with locally advanced or metastatic melanoma, renal cell carcinoma, hepatocellular carcinoma or head and neck squamous cell carcinoma were enrolled in the trial. Before TCR sequencing, CD4+ T cells and CD8+ T cells from peripheral blood were sorted into separate populations.

The data derive from a study of OX40 agonist ivuxolimab in advanced cancers. Study-level background: The costimulatory receptor OX40 (CD134) was targeted by ivuxolimab, a fully human IgG2 agonistic monoclonal antibody. Partial responses were achieved by three dose-escalation patients, of whom one had hepatocellular carcinoma and two had cutaneous melanoma. The paper reports the monotherapy dose-escalation portion (N ≈ 52 patients) of the phase I ivuxolimab trial. Patients were allowed to have had prior anti-PD-1, anti-PD-L1 or anti-CTLA-4 therapy, and around 41% of the dose-escalation patients had previously received checkpoint inhibitors. Intravenous ivuxolimab was administered to patients every 2 weeks at six dose levels: 0.01, 0.1, 0.3, 1.5, 3 and 10 mg/kg. Of the 50 to 55 dose-escalation patients, hepatocellular carcinoma was present in 19, melanoma in some 15, renal cell carcinoma in 9 and head and neck cancer in 9. A male proportion of 82.7% and a mean age of roughly 55 years, ranging from about 20 to 80, were recorded for the dose-escalation cohort. The point of sequencing TCRbeta in the periphery was to test whether ivuxolimab changed TCR sequence diversity and drove clonal T-cell expansion.

What the authors observed across the whole study: On average, CD8+ T cells showed more expanded clones than CD4+ T cells after ivuxolimab. In partial responders in the 0.1-3.0 mg/kg groups, normalized peripheral clonal expansion was found to be among the lowest, especially among CD8+ T cells. Low levels of normalized T-cell clonal expansion were also seen in some nonresponding patients. At doses from 0.1 to 3.0 mg/kg, clonal expansion was seen in both CD4+ and CD8+ blood T cells between baseline and week 6. Which antigens the clonally expanded peripheral T cells were specific for was not determined.

This specimen consisted of CD4+ or CD8+ T cells sorted from blood, obtained in a trial of the OX40 agonist ivuxolimab. The clonotype originates from an adult with an advanced solid tumor such as melanoma, head and neck, liver or kidney cancer. The V and J genes are TRBV7-8 and TRBJ1-1; no D gene call is confident. The CDR3 protein sequence reads: CASSLPGMNTEAFF. The nucleotide sequence reads as follows: TGTGCCAGCAGCTTACCGGGCATGAACACTGAAGCTTTCTTT.